The source of this T cell receptor (beta chain) is a study of shared clonotypes between healthy human individuals. Study as a whole: CD4 naive cells filled three plates per donor, CD4 memory three, CD8 naive two and CD8 memory one. Findings of the study overall: Clonotypes that were shared across a handful of donors made up roughly 5% of naive CD4 clonotypes.

As for this clone: Antigen specificity is unknown.

The naive CD8 fraction comprised CD45RO-negative cells positively selected for CCR7 and excluded terminally differentiated effector memory CD45RA+ cells. It was 150 to 250 ng DNA, 25,000 to 35,000 T cell genomes, that sorted-subset replicate PCRs used. Measured with immunoSEQ multiplex PCR; TCRdb has only the in-frame clones, and not every one. The profile shows some 2.1 million clones, roughly 93% of them singletons. The CDR3 covers 15 residues. V trimming: 2 bases; J trimming: 7 bases; junction bases outside the gene matches: 7. The germline gives CDR1 SEHNR, CDR2 FQNEAQ (reference sequence). The source material was naive CD8+ T cells from PBMCs. This TCR was sampled from a man in his late teens or twenties in good health. Some clones in this sample may be carry-over from other donors' samples. This chain uses TRBV7-9 with TRBJ2-7; 11 bases agree with TRBD2. CDR3 DNA sequence: TGTGCCAGCAGCTTATTACTAGCGGGAGCGGGAGAGCAGTACTTC. This translates into CASSLLLAGAGEQYF.